This is a list of T cell receptor beta chains from one sample in a study of OX40 agonist ivuxolimab in advanced cancers. Assay used: immunoSEQ multiplex PCR; TCRdb lists only in-frame clones, some missing. Of some 12,000 clones detected, 65% to 85% appear once; the ten largest clones hold about 10%. The starting material was CD4+ or CD8+ T cells sorted from blood, obtained in a trial of the OX40 agonist ivuxolimab. These receptors were collected from an adult with an advanced solid tumor such as melanoma, head and neck, liver or kidney cancer. Both conserved end residues are part of each CDR3. A D gene is named only where the DNA matches it firmly. Not every row has a clone size; where given, it reads once, few, many or a size class.

CDR3 DNA | CDR3 protein | D gene | clone size | J gene | V gene
TGTGCCAGCAGCCAAGATCGGCTAGCGGGAGGGCCCGGCACAGATACGCAGTATTTT | CASSQDRLAGGPGTDTQYF | TRBD2 | NA | TRBJ2-3 | TRBV4-2
TGCGCCAGCAGCCACACCGGGACAGGGGACGAAAAACTGTTTTTT | CASSHTGTGDEKLFF | TRBD1 | NA | TRBJ1-4 | TRBV4-3
TGTGCCAGCAACCCGGGACTCACCTGGAGCGAGCAGTACTTC | CASNPGLTWSEQYF | NA | NA | TRBJ2-7 | TRBV9
TGTGCCAGCAGTTTTGTGGGCTCCTACGAGCAGTACTTC | CASSFVGSYEQYF | NA | NA | TRBJ2-7 | TRBV27
TGTGCCAGCAGTATAGTAAGGACTAGCGGGACCTCTAAACACCGGGGAGCTGTTTTT | CASSIVRTSGTSKHRGAVF | TRBD2 | NA | TRBJ2-2 | TRBV27
TGTGCCAGCAGCCAAGCGGTGGTCGAGCAGTACTTC | CASSQAVVEQYF | NA | NA | TRBJ2-7 | TRBV14
TGTGCCAGCAGTTTTAGCGGGAGTTTCAATGAGCAGTTCTTC | CASSFSGSFNEQFF | TRBD2 | NA | TRBJ2-1 | TRBV7-9
TGTGCCAGCAGCACTGTCGCCAGTAACTATGGCTACACCTTC | CASSTVASNYGYTF | NA | NA | TRBJ1-2 | TRBV28
TGTGCCAGCAGTTCCGGGACTAGCGGGAGGGCCTTGGGCACCGGGGAGCTGTTTTTT | CASSSGTSGRALGTGELFF | TRBD2 | NA | TRBJ2-2 | TRBV11-1
TGTGCCAGCAGCTTGGACGAAAAACTGTTTTTT | CASSLDEKLFF | NA | few | TRBJ1-4 | TRBV5-6
TGTGCCAGCAGTTCCTTAGCGATAGGGACAGGCAAAAACATTCAGTACTTC | CASSSLAIGTGKNIQYF | TRBD1 | NA | TRBJ2-4 | TRBV28
TGTGCCAGCAGCGTGGCTAGCGGATACTCCTACGAGCAGTACTTC | CASSVASGYSYEQYF | TRBD2 | NA | TRBJ2-7 | TRBV9
TGTGCCAGCAGCTCCACAGGGTTCTACGAGCAGTACTTC | CASSSTGFYEQYF | NA | NA | TRBJ2-7 | TRBV7-9
TGTGCCAGCAGTGACTCTGCATCGGGCGAGCAGTACTTC | CASSDSASGEQYF | NA | medium-sized | TRBJ2-7 | TRBV6-4
TGTGCCAGTTTACCCGGGACAGGGTCCGGGGAGCTGTTTTTT | CASLPGTGSGELFF | TRBD1 | NA | TRBJ2-2 | TRBV19
TGTGCCAGCGAGGGGACTAGGCAAGAGACCCAGTACTTC | CASEGTRQETQYF | TRBD2 | NA | TRBJ2-5 | TRBV2
TGTGCCAGCAGCCAAGGGGGGGCAAGGCCCCAGCATTTT | CASSQGGARPQHF | NA | NA | TRBJ1-5 | TRBV14
TGTGCCAGCAGAAGGAGGGACTCTAGCACAGATACGCAGTATTTT | CASRRRDSSTDTQYF | NA | few | TRBJ2-3 | TRBV6-1
TGTGCCAGCAGTTTTTGGGGCGGGGAGCTGTTTTTT | CASSFWGGELFF | NA | NA | TRBJ2-2 | TRBV28
TGCAGCGTTGAGTGGAATGAGCAGTTCTTC | CSVEWNEQFF | NA | few | TRBJ2-1 | TRBV29-1
TGTGCCAGCAGCTTAGAATCCTCGAATACGCAGTATTTT | CASSLESSNTQYF | NA | NA | TRBJ2-3 | TRBV7-3
TGCGCCAGCAGCCAAGATTGGAACTCTGGGGCCAACGTCCTGACTTTC | CASSQDWNSGANVLTF | NA | NA | TRBJ2-6 | TRBV4-1
TGTGCCAGCAGCATAGCCCGGAATGAAAAACTGTTTTTT | CASSIARNEKLFF | NA | large | TRBJ1-4 | TRBV5-5
TGTGCCAGTAGTAGATCGACAGGGTACCACGAGCAGTACTTC | CASSRSTGYHEQYF | TRBD1 | NA | TRBJ2-7 | TRBV19
TGTGGCAAGTCCGTCCAAAGTCGGGCCAACGTCCTGACTTTC | CGKSVQSRANVLTF | NA | NA | TRBJ2-6 | TRBV8-2
TGTGCCAGCAGCGGAACAGGGGAATCCTTCAACTATGGCTACACCTTC | CASSGTGESFNYGYTF | TRBD1 | NA | TRBJ1-2 | TRBV9
TGTGCCAGCAGCTTAGATCGTAAGACCCAGTACTTC | CASSLDRKTQYF | NA | NA | TRBJ2-5 | TRBV11-3
TGTGCCAGCAGCTCACGGGACTGGAACTATGGCTACACCTTC | CASSSRDWNYGYTF | NA | NA | TRBJ1-2 | TRBV13
TGTGCCACCGAAGTAGCGAGCTACAATGAGCAGTTCTTC | CATEVASYNEQFF | NA | NA | TRBJ2-1 | TRBV15
TGCGCCAGCAGCCAAGACGAACACTCTGGGGCCAACGTCCTGACTTTC | CASSQDEHSGANVLTF | NA | NA | TRBJ2-6 | TRBV4-3
TGTGCCAGTAGTATAGCGCCAGTCTACGAGCAGTACTTC | CASSIAPVYEQYF | NA | NA | TRBJ2-7 | TRBV19
TGTGCCAGCAGCGTCACAGGGACCGGGGAGCTGTTTTTT | CASSVTGTGELFF | NA | NA | TRBJ2-2 | TRBV9
TGCAGCGTTGAAGATCTCGAGAGGGGCACCAAAAACATTCAGTACTTC | CSVEDLERGTKNIQYF | NA | once | TRBJ2-4 | TRBV29-1
TGTGCCAGCAGCTTCGGGGGGAGCTCCTACAATGAGCAGTTCTTC | CASSFGGSSYNEQFF | TRBD2 | NA | TRBJ2-1 | TRBV7-9
TGTGCCAGCAGCCCCGAGGGTCTTCAAGACAGGAAAGCTTTCTTT | CASSPEGLQDRKAFF | NA | NA | TRBJ1-1 | TRBV14
TGTGCCAGCAGTGACGGCCCCTACAATGAGCAGTTCTTC | CASSDGPYNEQFF | NA | NA | TRBJ2-1 | TRBV6-4
TGTGCCTGGAGTTTTTGGGGCGGGTACGAGCAGTACTTC | CAWSFWGGYEQYF | NA | NA | TRBJ2-7 | TRBV30
TGCGCCAGCAGCCAACTCCCGGGGTTGACGAACTATGGCTACACCTTC | CASSQLPGLTNYGYTF | NA | NA | TRBJ1-2 | TRBV4-1
TGTGCCAGCAGCGCCGACAGGGCGGGCGGGGAGCTGTTTTTT | CASSADRAGGELFF | TRBD1 | NA | TRBJ2-2 | TRBV9
TGTGCCAGCAGCGTAGTCCCTATGACAGGGGGGATTACAGATACGCAGTATTTT | CASSVVPMTGGITDTQYF | TRBD1 | NA | TRBJ2-3 | TRBV9
TGTGCCAGCAGTTTACCCCCGGGACTAGCGGGAGGTGCGAACACCGGGGAGCTGTTTTTT | CASSLPPGLAGGANTGELFF | TRBD2 | NA | TRBJ2-2 | TRBV27
TGTGCCAGCAGTCCCACTGAGGGAGGAACTAAGTATTTT | CASSPTEGGTKYF | NA | NA | TRBJ2-3 | TRBV28
TGTGCCAGCAGCCTTTCAGGCCGGCGGCAAGATACGCAGTATTTT | CASSLSGRRQDTQYF | NA | NA | TRBJ2-3 | TRBV7-3
TGTGCCAGCAGCCAAGGGACTAGCCAAGCCTACGAGCAGTACTTC | CASSQGTSQAYEQYF | TRBD2 | medium-sized | TRBJ2-7 | TRBV4-2
TGTGCCAGCAGCGTAGTTGGAGGGGCTGAAGCTTTCTTT | CASSVVGGAEAFF | NA | NA | TRBJ1-1 | TRBV9
TGTGCCAGCAGCCCCACTCCCGGGAGGGCCCATGAGCAGTTCTTC | CASSPTPGRAHEQFF | TRBD2 | NA | TRBJ2-1 | TRBV7-3
TGTGCCAGCAGCTTGACCACAGGGGACAAGTTCTTC | CASSLTTGDKFF | TRBD1 | NA | TRBJ2-1 | TRBV7-2
TGCAGCGTGTCGGGCTCTGTGAATGAGCAGTTCTTC | CSVSGSVNEQFF | NA | NA | TRBJ2-1 | TRBV29-1
TGTGCCAGCAGTGCTTTCGACAGGGGAGGGGACGAACCGGACCCCTACGAGCAGTACTTC | CASSAFDRGGDEPDPYEQYF | NA | once | TRBJ2-7 | TRBV2
TGCGCCAGCAGCCAAGAAGCGGGACCCCCCTACGAGCAGTACTTC | CASSQEAGPPYEQYF | TRBD2 | NA | TRBJ2-7 | TRBV4-3
TGTGCCAGCAGCTATGCCTGGGGGCGCGGGAACGAGCAGTACTTC | CASSYAWGRGNEQYF | NA | NA | TRBJ2-7 | TRBV5-5
TGTGCCAGCAGATTGCGGGGATGCAATCAGCCCCAGCATTTT | CASRLRGCNQPQHF | NA | NA | TRBJ1-5 | TRBV5-7